This entry concerns a single TCR beta chain. In its sample, this clone was seen a few times. The antigen it recognizes is unknown. No clone much larger than this one lies a single base away; base qualities are absent. The sample originates from a study of blood T cell repertoires in COVID-19 (dated by TCRdb to the early 2020s). Concerning the study at large: The collaborator samples originated in the United States, Italy and Spain and spanned the acute and convalescent phases of COVID-19. The dataset comprised deeply sampled blood TCRbeta repertoires from subjects exposed to, actively infected with, or recovered from COVID-19. The repertoires were released in a freely available public database meant as a resource for research on the immune response to SARS-CoV-2. The material from the prospective study consisted of cDNA or gDNA derived from T cells, B-cell-depleted T cells, or PBMCs. A de-identified subject ID, COVID-19 status, age in years and sex were almost always included in the sample metadata. Where available, HLA class I and class II types were taken from metadata supplied by the sample provider and were not determined by assay-based typing. Samples were obtained from the ongoing ImmuneRACE study (first 160 participants) and from some 1,200 subjects provided by 6 global collaborators.

Whole blood was collected in K2EDTA tubes by collaborating institutions according to the institutions' own protocols. For TCRbeta analysis, collaborator samples were shipped as frozen whole blood, as isolated PBMCs, or as DNA extracted from either sample type. General findings and caveats noted by the study authors: How much clinical and demographic metadata was included differed by source and by participant, and the metadata was provided uncurated.

The immunoSEQ Assay, a bias-controlled multiplex PCR, was used to amplify TCRbeta CDR3 regions from genomic DNA. Per the original workflow: Within the assay, amplification of reference gene primers was used to estimate how many nucleated cells each sample contained. Sequence reads were collapsed and filtered to measure the absolute abundance of every unique TCRbeta CDR3 rearrangement. For each sample, productive Simpson clonality was calculated by taking the square root of Simpson's diversity index across productive rearrangements. As stored in TCRdb, this immuneACCESS dataset retains in-frame rearrangements with V and J assigned. A fraction of the clones does not appear; measured against another copy, unresolved V genes explain less than half of the discrepancy, and the remainder lacks a known reason. The D gene and trimming were derived from the DNA, and the V and J assignments and clone size from that table. The sample table lists some 240,000 clones, around three quarters of them with a count of one. In total, the top ten clones hold roughly 6.7% of the sample.

The CDR3 spans 14 residues, from the cysteine through the phenylalanine. CDR3 DNA only is kept here, 42 bases in frame from base 1. The germline V gene gives CDR1 as MNHEY and CDR2 as SVGAGI. V and J are trimmed by 7 bases and 4 bases, and the gene matches miss 6 bases of the junction. The TCR originated in a woman in her 70s with acute or convalescent COVID-19. Sequences were obtained from peripheral blood. The chain is encoded by TRBV6-5 joined to TRBJ1-3, and TRBD1 matches 8 of the central bases. Here is the DNA: TGTGCCAGCAACTCAGGGGGCGAAGGAAACACCATATATTTT. The resulting protein is CASNSGGEGNTIYF.